This TCR beta chain was retrieved from a study of OX40 agonist ivuxolimab in advanced cancers. Study background: Hepatocellular carcinoma, melanoma, renal cell or head and neck cancer was diagnosed in the dose-escalation patients. Three patients showed partial responses: one hepatocellular carcinoma and two cutaneous melanoma cases. Study results and caveats: CD8+ T cells showed, on average, more clonal expansion than CD4+ cells. Doses of 0.1 to 3.0 mg/kg were accompanied by clonal expansion of CD4+ and CD8+ blood T cells by week 6.

Only in-frame clones appear in the TCRdb table, and some are missing; sequencing was by immunoSEQ multiplex PCR. The table has 30,000 to 35,000 clones, roughly 90% seen once. This CDR3 comprises 15 residues. V shed 3 bases and J shed 5 bases, with 14 bases lying between them. Germline V gives CDR1 MDHEN, CDR2 SYDVKM. Note on this clone: Its antigen is undetermined.

The chain has TRBV28 and TRBJ2-1; perhaps D is TRBD1 or TRBD2 (5 bases each). The source was CD4+ or CD8+ T cells sorted from blood, collected in a trial of the OX40 agonist ivuxolimab. This sequence originates from an adult with an advanced solid tumor such as melanoma, head and neck, liver or kidney cancer. The CDR3, as DNA: TGTGCCAGCAGTTTTAGCGCGTCGACAGACAATGAGCAGTTCTTC. It is translated as CASSFSASTDNEQFF.